A selection of T cell receptor beta chains follows, all from one sample in a study of CD8+ T cells in alopecia areata. Sequencing used immunoSEQ multiplex PCR; TCRdb keeps in-frame clones, though not all of them. The sample has over 100,000 clones; about 59% are singletons. The sample consisted of CD8+ T cells sorted from blood, taken at week 24, from a patient treated with tofacitinib. Every receptor here comes from a human donor with alopecia areata. Each CDR3 is given with its conserved first and last residue. The D gene is left open where the match is weak.

d_gene	v_gene	j_gene	CDR3aa
-	TRBV7-9	TRBJ1-1	CASALNTEAFF
TRBD1	TRBV23-1	TRBJ2-6	CASSSQGDSGANVLTF
-	TRBV29-1	TRBJ2-7	CSVGDSPYEQYF
-	TRBV14	TRBJ2-6	CASSQVMRGGANVLTF
-	TRBV27	TRBJ1-5	CAAGGRDRRTNQPQHF
-	TRBV5-6	TRBJ2-7	CASSPGVLYEQYF
-	TRBV9	TRBJ1-2	CASSVAGGIGGYTF
-	TRBV4-1	TRBJ1-2	CASSQDGSNYGYTF
-	TRBV4-1	TRBJ1-1	CASSRGQNTEAFF
TRBD2	TRBV4-2	TRBJ2-1	CASSRDGTSGANEQFF
-	TRBV6-5	TRBJ1-1	CASSYSEGTNTEAFF
-	TRBV6-5	TRBJ2-6	CASSWRDTNVLTF
TRBD1	TRBV29-1	TRBJ1-1	CSDQGEMNTEAFF
-	TRBV2	TRBJ2-3	CASSERRDRTNTQYF
-	TRBV9	TRBJ2-1	CASSVDPGRSYNEQFF
TRBD1	TRBV27	TRBJ1-2	CASSLGTATGYTF
-	TRBV15	TRBJ2-6	CATSDSLSGANVLTF
-	TRBV27	TRBJ1-1	CASSESGNTEAFF
TRBD1	TRBV27	TRBJ1-1	CASSLSPGGYTEAFF
TRBD1	TRBV9	TRBJ2-1	CASSVGVRGRDNEQFF
-	TRBV7-8	TRBJ2-7	CASRTLGPEYEQYF
-	TRBV6-1	TRBJ1-1	CASSAGMNTEAFF
TRBD1	TRBV19	TRBJ1-2	CASSMRGQSNYGYTF
-	TRBV29-1	TRBJ2-7	CSADGQNEQYF
-	TRBV30	TRBJ1-2	CAWSVLHRDGYTF
-	TRBV15	TRBJ1-1	CATREEANTEAFF
-	TRBV5-4	TRBJ2-7	CASSLAQESYEQYF
TRBD1	TRBV7-9	TRBJ1-4	CASSNRGSAIRNEKLFF
TRBD1	TRBV7-9	TRBJ2-1	CASSNLGQGANNEQFF
-	TRBV4-1	TRBJ1-2	CASSRSVANYGYTF
-	TRBV6-1	TRBJ2-5	CASSDVWETQYF
-	TRBV27	TRBJ1-6	CASTGNDNSPLHF
TRBD1	TRBV15	TRBJ2-7	CATSREGTGGYEQYF
TRBD2	TRBV7-2	TRBJ2-7	CASSLSPAGGLYEQYF
TRBD1	TRBV27	TRBJ1-5	CASSPTGTDSNQPQHF
-	TRBV4-2	TRBJ2-7	CASSQDPISGGAVWVEQYF
-	TRBV29-1	TRBJ2-1	CSATNSGDTYNEQFF
-	TRBV11-2	TRBJ2-7	CASSFHSSYEQYF
TRBD1	TRBV9	TRBJ2-1	CASSVADRRNNEQFF
-	TRBV7-9	TRBJ1-2	CASSLSDPGRYGYTF
-	TRBV5-1	TRBJ2-7	CASSLYRSRGEQYF
-	TRBV4-3	TRBJ2-3	CASSPWYGGVTDTQYF
-	TRBV5-1	TRBJ2-7	CASRSPEAYEQYF
TRBD2	TRBV4-3	TRBJ2-2	CASSQERGIAGELFF
-	TRBV5-6	TRBJ2-6	CASIKRNTRANVLTF
-	TRBV29-1	TRBJ2-7	CSVFGGPSYEQYF
-	TRBV6-1	TRBJ2-7	CASSDERGDPYEQYF
TRBD1	TRBV13	TRBJ1-1	CASRYTGASREAFF
-	TRBV29-1	TRBJ2-7	CSVQKPDPFEQYF
TRBD1	TRBV29-1	TRBJ2-1	CSVVQGQASNEQFF